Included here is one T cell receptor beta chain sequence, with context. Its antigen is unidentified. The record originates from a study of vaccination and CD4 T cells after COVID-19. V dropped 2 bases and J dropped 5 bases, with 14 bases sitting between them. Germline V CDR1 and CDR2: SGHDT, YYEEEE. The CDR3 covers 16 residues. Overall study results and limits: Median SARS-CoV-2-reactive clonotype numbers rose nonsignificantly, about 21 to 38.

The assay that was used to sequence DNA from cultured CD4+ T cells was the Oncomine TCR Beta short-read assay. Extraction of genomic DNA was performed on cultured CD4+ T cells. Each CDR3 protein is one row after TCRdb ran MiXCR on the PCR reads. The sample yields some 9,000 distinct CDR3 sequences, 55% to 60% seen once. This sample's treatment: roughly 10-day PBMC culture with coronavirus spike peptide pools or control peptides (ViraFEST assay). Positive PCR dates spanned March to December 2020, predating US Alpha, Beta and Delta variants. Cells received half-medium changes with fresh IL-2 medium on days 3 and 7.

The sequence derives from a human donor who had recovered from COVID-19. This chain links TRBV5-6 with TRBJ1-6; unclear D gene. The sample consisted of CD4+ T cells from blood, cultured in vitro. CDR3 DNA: TGTGCCAGCAGCTTCTCACAGACGCCGAATAATTCACCCCTCCACTTT. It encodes CASSFSQTPNNSPLHF.